The 20 T cell receptor beta chains below come from one sample, sequenced in a study of neoadjuvant nivolumab and ipilimumab in lung cancer. Method: immunoSEQ multiplex PCR; TCRdb's copy keeps in-frame clones and lacks some. Of tens of thousands of clones listed, around 89% are singletons. Specimen: blood, collected before neoadjuvant nivolumab, alone or with ipilimumab. These receptors were collected from an adult with non-small cell lung cancer. Some clones in this sample may be carry-over from other donors' samples.

This chain uses TRBV29-1 with TRBJ2-2; D gene uncertain. The CDR3 runs to 14 residues. Trimming took 6 bases from V and 0 from J, leaving 11 bases between them. The germline V gene has CDR1 SQVTM and CDR2 ANQGSEA. The CDR3 region is CSVGRGSNTGELFF. CDR3 sequence (DNA): TGCAGCGTGGGCAGAGGATCGAACACCGGGGAGCTGTTTTTT.

The CDR3: CASSSGDLGRLNTEAFF. In DNA, the CDR3 is TGTGCCAGCAGCTCAGGGGATCTCGGGCGGCTGAACACTGAAGCTTTCTTT. The genes are TRBV13 and TRBJ1-1; D perhaps matches TRBD1 (6 bases). Per germline, CDR1 PRHDT and CDR2 FYEKMQ (reference sequence). Trimming shortened V by 4 bases and J by 0 bases, and 18 bases separated the two germline ends. The CDR3 consists of 17 residues.

This clone was seen a single time. The chain employs TRBV2 and TRBJ2-3; D is perhaps TRBD2 (5 bases). Trimming left V 0 bases short and J 0 bases short, with 13 bases between. The CDR3 consists of 17 residues. CDR1 and CDR2 (germline): SNHLY, FYNNEI. For the CDR3, the DNA is TGTGCCAGCAGTGAAGCGCTGTGGCGGGTTAGCACAGATACGCAGTATTTT. Its translation: CASSEALWRVSTDTQYF.

The chain combines TRBV29-1 with TRBJ2-5; 10 bases line up with TRBD2. The V and J ends lost 5 bases and 5 bases, in that order; junction bases with no gene match: 11. The CDR3 is made up of 15 amino acids. Germline V lookup: CDR1 SQVTM, CDR2 ANQGSEA. The CDR3 loop is CSVSTPSGRRETQYF. CDR3 sequence (DNA): TGCAGCGTTTCGACGCCTAGCGGGAGAAGGGAGACCCAGTACTTC.

The chain links TRBV6-1 to TRBJ1-5; D ambiguous. There are 13 residues in the CDR3. Germline CDR1 and CDR2: MNHNS and SASEGT. V shed 6 bases and J shed 5 bases, with 11 bases lying between them. CDR3 region: CASRLRSDQPQHF. CDR3 nucleotides: TGTGCCAGCAGGCTCAGGTCGGATCAGCCCCAGCATTTT.

The chain joins TRBV6-1 to TRBJ2-7; 11 nucleotides line up with TRBD2. CDR3 length equals 16 residues. With 3 bases clipped from V and 0 bases from J, the junction kept 4 bases outside the gene matches. The germline CDR1 and CDR2 sequences are MNHNS and SASEGT. CDR3 in amino acids: CASSEAGTSGSYEQYF. The CDR3, as DNA: TGTGCCAGCAGTGAGGCCGGGACTAGCGGCTCCTACGAGCAGTACTTC.

The V call is TRBV30, the J call TRBJ1-3; unclear D gene. CDR1 and CDR2 from the germline V gene are GTSNPN and SVGIG (reference sequence). V lost 0 bases and J 2 bases, leaving 5 bases between the germline ends. This CDR3 is 13 amino acids long. The CDR3 region has the DNA TGTGCCTGGAGTGTAACCACTGGAAACACCATATATTTT. Its protein is CAWSVTTGNTIYF.

V gene TRBV6-1 combines with J gene TRBJ1-3; TRBD1 matches 8 bases. V was clipped by 7 bases and J by 3 bases; unmatched bases: 5. This CDR3 is 14 amino acids long. Germline V gene data show CDR1 as MNHNS and CDR2 as SASEGT. CDR3 in DNA: TGTGCCAGCACCCAGGGGGCCGGTGGAAACACCATATATTTT. It specifies CASTQGAGGNTIYF.

This chain joins TRBV29-1 and TRBJ2-5; 9 bases agree with TRBD1. The CDR3 is 12 amino acids. Germline V CDR1 and CDR2: SQVTM, ANQGSEA. V shed 7 bases, J shed 7 bases, and the junction held 7 bases outside the gene matches. CDR3 coding DNA: TGCAGCGCCCGGGACAGGGAGCTGACCCAGTACTTC. The encoded protein is CSARDRELTQYF.

The V and J genes are TRBV19 and TRBJ2-3; D may be TRBD1 (6 bases). This CDR3 is built from 16 residues. Germline CDR1 reads LNHDA; CDR2 reads SQIVND (reference sequence). V was clipped by 5 bases and J by 0 bases, with 15 bases between them. DNA of the CDR3: TGTGCCAGTAGTTCCCCGGGACACGCCAGCACAGATACGCAGTATTTT. As protein: CASSSPGHASTDTQYF.

This chain joins TRBV6-1 and TRBJ2-7; 8 bases are shared with TRBD2. After removal of 11 bases from V and 3 bases from J, the junction contained 9 bases not matched to a gene. Germline CDR1 MNHNS, CDR2 SASEGT. This CDR3 has 13 amino acids. DNA for the CDR3: TGTGCCCAGATTACTAGCGGATACTACGAGCAGTACTTC. Its protein product is CAQITSGYYEQYF.

The chain links TRBV5-1 to TRBJ2-5, with D tentatively TRBD1 or TRBD2 (6 bases each). The CDR3 consists of 14 residues. The germline V gene has CDR1 SGHRS and CDR2 YFSETQ. V was pared by 5 bases and J by 5 bases, with 16 bases between. CDR3 DNA sequence: TGCGCCAGCAGAAGGTCCAGGGGAGGCGAGACCCAGTACTTC. Its translation is CASRRSRGGETQYF.

The chain is built from TRBV18 and TRBJ1-4, with 8 bases identical to TRBD1. Unmatched junction bases numbered 12, after V lost 3 bases and J lost 0 bases. This CDR3 contains 19 residues. CDR1 and CDR2 (germline): KGHSH, LQKENI. The CDR3 DNA reads TGTGCCAGCTCACCCGACCTCGGCAGGGGGCCAGCAACTAATGAAAAACTGTTTTTT. Its protein is CASSPDLGRGPATNEKLFF.

This clone appeared a single time. The chain joins TRBV4-3 to TRBJ1-1; no reliable D call. CDR3 length: 14 residues. Deletions cut 3 bases from V and 5 bases from J, with 13 bases between. Germline V CDR1 and CDR2: LGHNA, YSLEER. CDR3 protein: CASSQSRWLTEAFF. CDR3 DNA sequence: TGCGCCAGCAGCCAGTCACGGTGGTTGACTGAAGCTTTCTTT.

CDR3 loop: CAWSRGQTNNEQFF. The CDR3 DNA reads TGTGCCTGGAGTCGAGGCCAGACCAACAATGAGCAGTTCTTC. The rearrangement links TRBV30 to TRBJ2-1, with unresolved D. The germline gives CDR1 GTSNPN, CDR2 SVGIG (reference sequence). The ends were cut back, 2 bases at V and 5 bases at J, with 13 bases in the middle. The CDR3 length is 14 residues.

The rearrangement links TRBV6-5 to TRBJ2-7; 11 bases map to TRBD1. With V trimmed by 8 bases and J by 3 bases, 9 bases remained unmatched. The CDR3 length is 15 residues. The germline V gene has CDR1 MNHEY and CDR2 SVGAGI. CDR3 loop: CASQGVGTGGYEQYF. The CDR3, as DNA: TGTGCCAGCCAGGGGGTCGGGACAGGGGGCTACGAGCAGTACTTC.

This sequence joins TRBV12-5 and TRBJ1-2; D is uncertain. Germline values: CDR1 LGHNT, CDR2 FRNRAP. The CDR3 totals 11 residues. V was trimmed by 4 bases and J by 9 bases, leaving 9 bases between them. The CDR3 DNA follows: TGTGCTAGTGGTTCCCCGACGAGCTACACCTTC. It specifies CASGSPTSYTF.

The V gene is TRBV6-5, the J gene TRBJ2-2; the match to TRBD2 covers 13 bases. From germline, CDR1 is MNHEY and CDR2 SVGAGI. This CDR3 is built from 16 residues. V trimming: 4 bases; J trimming: 3 bases; junction bases outside the gene matches: 2. The CDR3 DNA is TGTGCCAGCAGTTCACTAGCGGGAGGGCACACCGGGGAGCTGTTTTTT. Amino acids: CASSSLAGGHTGELFF.

This chain uses TRBV28 with TRBJ1-2; D gene ambiguous. The germline V and J ends were trimmed by 1 base and 1 base, with 1 base remaining between them. CDR3 size: 12 residues. Germline CDR1 MDHEN, CDR2 SYDVKM. As DNA, the CDR3 is TGTGCCAGCAGTTTATATAACTATGGCTACACCTTC. Translating it yields CASSLYNYGYTF.

The J gene is TRBJ2-6, the V gene TRBV5-4, with D tentatively TRBD2 (6 bases). Trimming cost V 4 bases and J 1 base, with 15 bases left between them. The CDR3 consists of 17 residues. CDR1 SGHNT and CDR2 YYREEE come from the germline V gene (reference sequence). In DNA, the CDR3 is TGTGCCAGCAGCGGGAGGCAGGGATTTTCTGGGGCCAACGTCCTGACTTTC. Encoded protein: CASSGRQGFSGANVLTF.